Listed here are 21 T cell receptor beta chains from one sample, sequenced in a study of cytotoxic CD8 clonotypes in ibrutinib-treated CLL. The protocol was immunoSEQ multiplex PCR, while the TCRdb copy is restricted to in-frame clones and leaves out a portion. Counted here are approximately 210,000 clones, over 55% occurring once; the ten biggest clones make up 13%. Sequences were derived from PBMCs, sampled after 24 months of ibrutinib treatment. These receptors all come from a human donor with chronic lymphocytic leukemia.

The gene calls are TRBV28 and TRBJ1-4; 9 bases align to TRBD1. Germline V gene sequence: CDR1 MDHEN, CDR2 SYDVKM. Trimming removed 6 bases from V and 7 bases from J; junction bases left unmatched: 9. The CDR3 has 15 amino acids. CDR3 region: CASRGTGTGSEKLFF. In DNA form, the CDR3 reads TGTGCCAGCAGGGGGACCGGGACAGGGAGTGAAAAACTGTTTTTT. The full variable domain, with the rest looked up from reference TRBV28 and TRBJ1-4, is DVKVTQSSRYLVKRTGEKVFLECVQDMDHENMFWYRQDPGLGLRLIYFSYDVKMKEKGDIPEGYSVSREKKERFSLILESASTNQTSMYLCASRGTGTGSEKLFFGSGTQLSVL.

This clone came up a few times. The rearrangement uses TRBV7-9 and TRBJ1-2, with 7 bases matching TRBD1. Trimming took 5 bases from V and 1 from J; bases not matched to a gene: 7. The CDR3 runs to 15 residues. CDR1 and CDR2 (germline): SEHNR, FQNEAQ (reference sequence). The CDR3 coding sequence is TGTGCCAGCAGCCTCGGGACAGTCGTTAACTATGGCTACACCTTC. This gives the protein CASSLGTVVNYGYTF.

V usage is TRBV11-1 and J usage is TRBJ2-3; D gene uncertain. The V end lost 2 bases, the J end lost 0 bases, and 9 bases lay between the germline ends. The V gene's germline CDR1 is SGHAT and CDR2 FQDESV (reference sequence). The CDR3 covers 15 residues. The CDR3 spells CASSLLPASTDTQYF. CDR3 sequence (DNA): TGTGCCAGCAGCTTACTTCCGGCTAGCACAGATACGCAGTATTTT.

Regarding this clone: This sequence may be a read error, since a much larger clone differs from it by one base. This chain uses TRBV13 with TRBJ2-7; no firm D call. The ends were cut back, 5 bases at V and 4 bases at J, with 15 bases in the middle. Germline V CDR1 and CDR2: PRHDT, FYEKMQ (reference sequence). CDR3 size: 14 residues. CDR3 DNA: TGTGCCAGCAGCCAAGAATATGGACCTTACGAGCAGTACTTC. This codes for CASSQEYGPYEQYF.

The chain links TRBV7-2 to TRBJ2-5; D tentatively fits TRBD1 or TRBD2 (5 bases each). CDR1 and CDR2 from the germline V gene are SGHTA and FQGNSA. V lost 1 base and J lost 5, with 14 bases in between. The CDR3 sequence is 15 residues long. CDR3 bases: TGTGCCAGCAGCTTAGTTGAGGGGCCTCAGGAGACCCAGTACTTC. Encoded protein: CASSLVEGPQETQYF.

The rearrangement uses TRBV25-1 and TRBJ1-5, with TRBD1 identical over 9 bases. Germline trimming cut 3 bases from V and 6 bases from J; bases unmatched to any gene: 3. Germline V gene lookup returns CDR1 MGHDK and CDR2 SYGVNS. The CDR3 spans 14 residues. The CDR3, as DNA: TGTGCCAGCAGTGAGGGGACAGGGTTTCAGCCCCAGCATTTT. As protein: CASSEGTGFQPQHF.

The rearrangement joins TRBV30 to TRBJ1-4; 7 bases map to TRBD1. The CDR3 has 15 amino acids. CDR1 GTSNPN and CDR2 SVGIG come from the germline V gene (reference sequence). With 2 bases clipped from V and 6 bases from J, the junction kept 9 bases outside the gene matches. Here the CDR3 DNA reads TGTGCCTGGAGTTCCTACAGGGGCCTCGATGAAAAACTGTTTTTT. This sequence encodes CAWSSYRGLDEKLFF.

This clone occurred once. The J gene is TRBJ1-2, the V gene TRBV5-4; perhaps TRBD1 as D (6 bases). The V and J ends lost 0 bases and 0 bases respectively, with 12 bases between them. From germline, CDR1 is SGHNT and CDR2 YYREEE (reference sequence). The CDR3 consists of 16 residues. CDR3 in amino acids: CASSLDHRAANYGYTF. The CDR3 coding sequence is TGTGCCAGCAGCTTGGATCACAGGGCAGCTAACTATGGCTACACCTTC.

The V gene is TRBV15, the J gene TRBJ2-1; 8 positions match TRBD2. Germline V gene data show CDR1 as LNHNV and CDR2 as YYDKDF (reference sequence). This CDR3 is built from 15 residues. The junction had 9 bases not matched to a gene; V was cut back by 1 base and J by 10 bases. The CDR3 DNA reads TGTGCCACCAGCAGAGGGGGGACTAGTAATGCAGAGCAGTTCTTC. Protein sequence: CATSRGGTSNAEQFF.

This clone was observed a single time. The chain carries TRBV19 and TRBJ2-3; 7 positions match TRBD1. The germline gives CDR1 LNHDA, CDR2 SQIVND (reference sequence). CDR3 length: 15 amino acids. The ends lost 4 bases at V and 5 bases at J; junction bases unmatched: 9. CDR3 sequence: CASSNDRVPQDTQYF. CDR3 DNA sequence: TGTGCCAGTAGTAACGACAGGGTTCCGCAAGATACGCAGTATTTT.

This clone was seen just once. V and J are TRBV27 and TRBJ1-1; no reliable D call. Germline CDR1 MNHEY, CDR2 SMNVEV (reference sequence). The CDR3 sequence is 15 residues long. Trimming shortened V by 6 bases and J by 2 bases, and 16 bases separated the two germline ends. DNA of the CDR3: TGTGCCAGCAGACCCCGACTATACTTTAACACTGAAGCTTTCTTT. It encodes CASRPRLYFNTEAFF.

This clone was detected only a few times. The V and J genes are TRBV30 and TRBJ2-5; D might be TRBD2 (6 bases). This CDR3 comprises 13 residues. The V end lost 3 bases, the J end lost 5 bases, and 13 bases lay between the germline ends. CDR1 is GTSNPN and CDR2 is SVGIG in the germline V gene (reference sequence). CDR3 protein: CAWRYPGRETQYF. CDR3 sequence (DNA): TGTGCCTGGAGATATCCGGGGAGGGAGACCCAGTACTTC.

The V and J genes are TRBV11-2 and TRBJ1-1; 7 nucleotides line up with TRBD1. Germline lookup yields CDR1 SGHAT and CDR2 FQNNGV. This CDR3 comprises 15 residues. With 6 bases clipped from V and 0 bases from J, the junction kept 7 bases outside the gene matches. The CDR3 DNA follows: TGTGCCAGCAGAGGGACAGCTGTATTGAACACTGAAGCTTTCTTT. This codes for CASRGTAVLNTEAFF.

The rearrangement uses TRBV30 and TRBJ2-3; tentatively, D is TRBD2 (6 bases). Germline CDR1 is GTSNPN and CDR2 is SVGIG (reference sequence). The V end was cut by 5 bases, the J end by 5 bases, with 14 bases between. There are 13 residues in the CDR3. In nucleotides, the CDR3 is TGTGCCTGGCGGAGGGAGAGGTTAGATACGCAGTATTTT. This codes for CAWRRERLDTQYF.

The J gene is TRBJ2-3, the V gene TRBV5-1; 7 bases map to TRBD2. Germline-derived CDR1 and CDR2 are SGHRS and YFSETQ. This CDR3 has 15 residues. The junction had 7 bases not matched to a gene; V was cut back by 0 bases and J by 6 bases. The DNA for the CDR3 is TGCGCCAGCAGCTTGGGGTCTAGCGGACCTGATACGCAGTATTTT. Protein product: CASSLGSSGPDTQYF.

The chain recombines TRBV30 with TRBJ2-5, with 8 positions matching TRBD2. V gave up 4 bases and J gave up 9 bases; unmatched junction bases: 22. Germline CDR1 and CDR2: GTSNPN and SVGIG (reference sequence). The CDR3 spans 17 residues. The CDR3 DNA reads TGTGCCTGGATGTTCATCGGGGAGCGGGAGCCATTGGGGGCCCAGTACTTC. Protein: CAWMFIGEREPLGAQYF.

In DNA form, the CDR3 reads TGTGCCAGCAGCTTAGCAGGGACGATGAGGGAGGAAAAACTGTTTTTT. Its translation is CASSLAGTMREEKLFF. The gene calls are TRBV7-2 and TRBJ1-4, with a possible D match to TRBD1 (5 bases). Trimming stripped 0 bases from V and 8 bases from J, with 16 bases between. CDR1 SGHTA and CDR2 FQGNSA come from the germline V gene. The CDR3 runs to 16 residues.

In this sample, this clone turned up once. V is TRBV11-2 and J is TRBJ2-2; no clear D. Germline values: CDR1 SGHAT, CDR2 FQNNGV. Trimming took 1 base from V and 4 from J, leaving 7 bases between them. CDR3 length: 14 residues. This CDR3 is CASSLGRITGELFF. The CDR3 DNA reads TGTGCCAGCAGCTTAGGTCGTATCACCGGGGAGCTGTTTTTT.

The rearrangement links TRBV27 to TRBJ2-2; 8 bases agree with TRBD1. CDR3 length: 15 amino acids. V dropped 5 bases and J dropped 6; count of bases not matched to a gene: 8. CDR1 is MNHEY, CDR2 SMNVEV, per germline (reference sequence). CDR3 coding DNA: TGTGCCAGCAGTGACGGACAGGGAAAGGCCGGGGAGCTGTTTTTT. Amino acid sequence: CASSDGQGKAGELFF.

This chain connects TRBV9 to TRBJ2-5, with 9 bases matching TRBD2. After removal of 4 bases from V and 5 bases from J, the junction contained 9 bases not matched to a gene. Per germline, CDR1 SGDLS and CDR2 YYNGEE. The CDR3 runs to 15 residues. Here the CDR3 reads CASSPTTSGRETQYF. The CDR3 bases are TGTGCCAGCAGCCCCACGACTAGCGGCAGGGAGACCCAGTACTTC.

V and J are TRBV5-4 and TRBJ2-2; TRBD2 aligns across 10 bases. The CDR3 runs 16 residues. The V segment lost 4 bases and the J segment 7 bases; nucleotides outside the gene matches: 10. Germline-derived CDR1 and CDR2 are SGHNT and YYREEE (reference sequence). The chain's CDR3 is CASSPAGTSVGGELFF. The DNA for the CDR3 is TGTGCCAGCAGCCCAGCCGGGACTAGCGTAGGCGGGGAGCTGTTTTTT.